This T cell receptor beta chain was captured in a study of blood T cell repertoires in COVID-19. Across the whole study: COVID-19 samples, acute and convalescent, were from the United States, Italy and Spain.

Germline V lookup: CDR1 SGHAT, CDR2 FQNNGV. V lost 3 bases and J lost 0, with 18 bases in between. The CDR3 loop spans 17 amino acids. As handled by the study authors: The authors estimated nucleated cell counts from reference gene primer amplification. Here immunoSEQ multiplex PCR was the method, and the copy in TCRdb shows in-frame clones only, minus some. V and J calls and clone size are copied from that table; D and trimming were computed from the DNA. Of around 330,000 clones detected, about 88% appear once; the ten largest clones hold 2% to 3%. Sequencing used PBMCs or T cells enriched from blood (not recorded which). The genes are TRBV11-2 and TRBJ2-7; D is uncertain. This clonotype was sampled from a man between 60 and 75 years old who had recovered from COVID-19. CDR3 region: CASSFPLVGESSYEQYF. In DNA, the CDR3 is TGTGCCAGCAGCTTTCCCCTAGTAGGAGAGAGCTCCTACGAGCAGTACTTC.